This TCR beta chain was identified during a study of T cells in Graves' hyperthyroidism and ophthalmopathy. The CDR3 spans 15 residues. CDR1 SGHNT and CDR2 YYREEE come from the germline V gene (reference sequence). Trimming cost V 0 bases and J 4 bases; bases outside gene matches: 6. TCR beta CDR3 sequences were amplified from RNA transcripts. First-round RT-PCR with HTBI primers amplified the TCR CDR3 region. TCRdb itself ran the multiplex PCR reads through MiXCR, one entry per CDR3 protein. This sample has around 620,000 distinct CDR3 sequences, with roughly 17% found just once. These patients, aged 18 to 65, had recently diagnosed hyperthyroidism lasting under 2 months.

The V call is TRBV5-4, the J call TRBJ2-7; 8 nucleotides agree with TRBD2. Sequencing used blood. This TCR was sampled from a woman aged 25 to 45 with Graves' hyperthyroidism. Written as DNA, the CDR3 is TGTGCCAGCAGCTTGGCGGGGGGGAGAGAGTACGAGCAGTACTTC. Its protein product is CASSLAGGREYEQYF.